This T cell receptor (beta chain) was obtained from a study of T cell responses to AZD1222 COVID-19 vaccine (dated by TCRdb to the early 2020s). With regard to the full study: A total of over 230 trial participants underwent TCR sequencing, of whom about 210 received two doses of AZD1222 and about 25 received two doses of the MenACWY control vaccine. Trial participants were enrolled by age into 18-55, 56-69 and 70-plus year subgroups, with around 150, 28 and 57 TCR-sequenced participants respectively. Paper-wide results and their limitations: Vaccine-associated CD4 TCRs spanned the whole spike protein, with dominant responses in regions 160-218 and 743-854. In the small 56-69-year group, the increase in depth fell short of significance, most likely because of low power. Conclusions about previously exposed vaccinees are limited because only six or seven AZD1222 recipients were SARS-CoV-2 seropositive at baseline. Nearly half of unique spike-specific TCRs reportedly recognized epitopes outside regions mutated in the B.1.351 and B.1.1.7 variants. After two AZD1222 doses, spike-specific TCR breadth and depth were significantly higher than at day 0 and than in MenACWY recipients. Most participants were white British and females outnumbered males, and the authors suggested that clonal diversity may have been underestimated. Because no day 14 peak-response samples were available, repertoires were characterized only after the peak T cell response.

The time point label on this specimen signifies: about 28 days (+/-7) after the second vaccine dose. Because spike-specific TCR depth and breadth did not differ between the two schedules, AZD1222 recipients who got a second dose at roughly 4 weeks were pooled with those who got a second dose at roughly 12 weeks. The vaccinee samples were drawn from two UK trials, COV001 and COV002, one of which was a single-blind randomized controlled phase 2/3 trial testing AZD1222 (ChAdOx1 nCoV-19) in healthy adults. For TCRbeta chain sequencing, PBMC samples were collected from trial participants at day 0 and at day 28 after the second dose. The CDR3 regions of human TCRbeta chains were analyzed by immunosequencing. In the paper's pipeline: TCRs in the repertoires were matched against a reference library of SARS-CoV-2-specific TCRs that had been generated with the MIRA antigen-specificity platform. Breadth was defined as the fraction of unique TCRs that were SARS-CoV-2-associated, and depth was defined as the fraction of total T cells that were SARS-CoV-2-associated. Using the MIRA data, every spike-specific TCR was mapped to the spike region that the TCR reacted to and assigned to either a CD4 or a CD8 class. Log10-transformed breadth and depth values were compared by one-way ANOVA with Sidak's multiple comparisons tests. Here the immuneACCESS table is served through TCRdb, limited to in-frame sequences with V and J called. Missing clones are a known gap in these copies; in checked studies unresolved V genes cover under half, and the rest lacks a known reason. From that table come the V and J calls and clone size; the DNA was used to work out D and trimming. The sample has tens of thousands of clones on record, 88% of them singletons. In total, the top ten clones hold 9% to 14% of the sample.

Turning to this clone: There is no known antigen for this receptor. Base qualities are missing; no much larger clone stands one base away.

As encoded in the germline V gene, CDR1 is MNHEY while CDR2 is SVGAGI. V loses 7 bases, J loses 11 bases, and the germline ends lie 14 bases apart. Spanning cysteine to phenylalanine, the CDR3 consists of 11 amino acids. The kept DNA is CDR3 alone, 33 bases in frame from the first base. The sequence links TRBV6-5 to TRBJ1-1; TRBD1 is perhaps the D gene, given 6 matching bases. Material: peripheral blood, obtained 28 days after the second AZD1222 dose. The TCR was taken from an adult who received the AZD1222 COVID-19 vaccine. The DNA reads TGTGCCAGCAACGCACAGGGATTTGCTTTCTTT. It specifies CASNAQGFAFF.